The 17 T cell receptor beta chains listed next were all sequenced from one sample in a study of T-cell memory formation after mild COVID-19 (dated by TCRdb to the early 2020s). The library was produced with 5' RACE. Instrument on record: Illumina NovaSeq 6000. Clones were called with MiXCR by TCRdb after fastp trimmed the public reads at Q25, and only in-frame beta chains were retained. Every distinct CDR3 protein forms one entry, paired with its most common genes and DNA. Counted in this sample were 350,000 or so distinct CDR3 sequences; 20% to 25% of them appeared once. The top ten clones comprise over 20% of the sample. Input material: PBMCs or a T cell subset sorted from them (not recorded which). All receptors derive from a man younger than 30 who had mild COVID-19 (a few samples of this study predate the infection). The sample titles of this study are shuffled in the database, so cell type and time point are left out; the donor was told from shared clones.

The chain links TRBV10-3 to TRBJ2-7; the D gene is possibly TRBD2 (6 bases). The CDR3 contains 12 residues. CDR1 is ENHRY, CDR2 SYGVKD, per germline. This CDR3 is CAIIRLGYEQYV. The CDR3 coding sequence is TGTGCAATCATTCGACTAGGCTACGAGCAGTACGTC.

V and J are TRBV4-1 and TRBJ2-1; the D gene is possibly TRBD2 (7 bases). CDR3 length equals 15 residues. Between the trimmed V and J ends, which lost 2 bases and 8 bases, there was a span of 16 bases. Germline CDR1 MGHRA, CDR2 YSYEKL. CDR3 residues: CASSQLEGGPDEQFF. CDR3 sequence (DNA): TGCGCCAGCAGCCAATTAGAGGGGGGGCCCGATGAGCAGTTCTTC.

This clonotype showed up just a few times. This sequence joins TRBV13 and TRBJ1-5; a weak D match, TRBD1 (5 bases). With 6 bases removed from V and 4 bases from J, the gap between germline ends came to 7 bases. This CDR3 has 12 amino acids. CDR1 PRHDT and CDR2 FYEKMQ come from the germline V gene (reference sequence). The CDR3 spells CASSGANQPQHF. The CDR3 DNA is TGTGCCAGCAGTGGGGCTAATCAGCCCCAGCATTTT.

This clonotype was recorded a few times. The chain links TRBV15 to TRBJ2-4; weak D call: TRBD2 (5 bases). CDR1 is LNHNV and CDR2 is YYDKDF in the germline V gene (reference sequence). The CDR3 totals 12 residues. The germline V and J ends were trimmed by 1 base and 7 bases, with 5 bases remaining between them. For the CDR3, the DNA is TGTGCCACCAGCAGAGGGAGGAACATTCAGTACTTC. Protein sequence: CATSRGRNIQYF.

This clonotype has a handful of counts. DNA for the CDR3: TGTGCCAGCAGCCCGACTCTCGGGGGGCTATACGAGCAGTACTTC. Protein product: CASSPTLGGLYEQYF. The rearrangement uses TRBV7-9 and TRBJ2-7; possible D gene TRBD2, 7 bases. Trimming took off 5 bases at V and 4 bases at J, with 18 bases between the two ends. Germline V lookup: CDR1 SEHNR, CDR2 FQNEAQ (reference sequence). The CDR3 has 15 residues.

The DNA of the CDR3 is TGTGCCAGCAGCTCCCAGGCGTACGGGGTTGGACAGCCCCAGCATTTT. This codes for CASSSQAYGVGQPQHF. The rearrangement links TRBV7-2 to TRBJ1-5; no clear D. The CDR3 totals 16 residues. Germline V gene lookup returns CDR1 SGHTA and CDR2 FQGNSA. The V end lost 4 bases, the J end lost 7 bases, and 20 bases lay between the germline ends.

V is TRBV7-2 and J is TRBJ2-7; 10 bases line up with TRBD2. The CDR3 has 15 amino acids. Trimming cost V 2 bases and J 6 bases; bases outside gene matches: 7. CDR1 is SGHTA, CDR2 FQGNSA, per germline. CDR3 sequence (DNA): TGTGCCAGCAGCTTAAGCTCCGGGACTAGCGTCGAGCAGTACTTC. As protein: CASSLSSGTSVEQYF.

This clonotype has just a few counts. The chain carries TRBV6-6 and TRBJ1-2, with 7 bases identical to TRBD1. Germline loops: CDR1 MNHNY, CDR2 SVGAGI (reference sequence). This CDR3 contains 14 residues. With 5 bases clipped from V and 8 bases from J, the junction kept 11 bases outside the gene matches. CDR3 sequence: CASSPDRAGGGYTF. Here the CDR3 DNA reads TGTGCCAGCAGTCCAGACAGGGCGGGGGGCGGCTACACCTTC.

This clonotype was seen a few times. V usage is TRBV28 and J usage is TRBJ2-5; 14 bases line up with TRBD2. This CDR3 is built from 15 residues. CDR1 and CDR2 (germline): MDHEN, SYDVKM. V was pared by 5 bases and J by 3 bases, with 2 bases of the junction left unmatched. The CDR3: CASSPTSGGEETQYF. The CDR3 DNA reads TGTGCCAGCAGTCCGACTAGCGGGGGGGAAGAGACCCAGTACTTC.

The rearrangement uses TRBV7-9 and TRBJ2-6; D unclear. CDR1 is SEHNR, CDR2 FQNEAQ, per germline (reference sequence). This CDR3 contains 20 residues. V lost 3 bases and J 0 bases, leaving 21 bases between the germline ends. The chain's CDR3 is CASSFTFFGRPGSGANVLTF. CDR3 nucleotides: TGTGCCAGCAGCTTTACTTTTTTCGGACGGCCTGGCTCTGGGGCCAACGTCCTGACTTTC.

The rearrangement links TRBV7-8 to TRBJ2-3, with 13 bases that match TRBD2. V trimming: 5 bases; J trimming: 2 bases; junction bases outside the gene matches: 4. Germline assignment: CDR1 SGHVS and CDR2 FQNEAQ. There are 16 residues in the CDR3. CDR3 in amino acids: CASSLGTSGVTDTQYF. The CDR3 DNA reads TGTGCCAGCAGCCTTGGGACTAGCGGGGTCACAGATACGCAGTATTTT.

Written as DNA, the CDR3 is TGCGCCAGCAGCCAAGAGGCAGGGCCAGCTTTCTTT. This codes for CASSQEAGPAFF. V usage is TRBV4-1 and J usage is TRBJ1-1; possible D gene TRBD1, 5 bases. Trimming stripped 0 bases from V and 10 bases from J, with 9 bases between. Germline assignment: CDR1 MGHRA and CDR2 YSYEKL. CDR3 length: 12 amino acids.

V gene TRBV9 combines with J gene TRBJ1-3; weak D call: TRBD1 (5 bases). V was trimmed by 5 bases and J by 3 bases, leaving 12 bases between them. The CDR3 totals 14 residues. The V gene's germline CDR1 is SGDLS and CDR2 YYNGEE. CDR3 loop: CASRAGSGGNTIYF. CDR3 nucleotides: TGTGCCAGCAGAGCAGGGTCCGGTGGAAACACCATATATTTT.

V gene TRBV15 combines with J gene TRBJ1-6, with a possible D match to TRBD1 (5 bases). CDR3 length equals 17 residues. Trimming pared 1 base from V and 7 bases from J, leaving 17 bases between. CDR1 is LNHNV and CDR2 is YYDKDF in the germline V gene (reference sequence). The CDR3 DNA is TGTGCCACCAGCAGAGGGGACTCATCCCTGGGGAATTCACCCCTCCACTTT. It codes for CATSRGDSSLGNSPLHF. The full variable domain, completed using reference TRBV15 and TRBJ1-6, is DAMVIQNPRYQVTQFGKPVTLSCSQTLNHNVMYWYQQKSSQAPKLLFHYYDKDFNNEADTPDNFQSRRPNTSFCFLDIRSPGLGDTAMYLCATSRGDSSLGNSPLHFGNGTRLTVT.

DNA for the CDR3: TGTGCCAGCAGCTTGGCCGACAGACAAGAGACCCAGTACTTC. It specifies CASSLADRQETQYF. The chain uses TRBV5-4 and TRBJ2-5; the D gene is possibly TRBD1 (5 bases). Germline V gene data show CDR1 as SGHNT and CDR2 as YYREEE (reference sequence). There are 14 residues in the CDR3. Trimming removed 0 bases at V and 2 bases at J, with 8 bases between.

This clonotype was picked up a small number of times. The chain combines TRBV7-3 with TRBJ2-3, with D possibly being TRBD1 or TRBD2 (5 bases each). There are 16 residues in the CDR3. V lost 1 base and J lost 5, with 16 bases in between. Germline V gene data show CDR1 as SGHTA and CDR2 as FQGTGA. The CDR3, as DNA: TGTGCCAGCAGCTTAAAACCAGAGGGGTATAGAGATACGCAGTATTTT. It encodes CASSLKPEGYRDTQYF.

The chain links TRBV29-1 to TRBJ2-3; 9 bases are shared with TRBD1. The germline V gene encodes CDR1 SQVTM and CDR2 ANQGSEA. Trimming took 1 base from V and 9 from J; bases not matched to a gene: 14. This CDR3 region has 16 residues. The CDR3 DNA follows: TGCAGCGTTGAAGTTCTCGCCGGGACAGGGACGGGGACGCAGTATTTT. This encodes CSVEVLAGTGTGTQYF.